A single sample is the source of the 14 T cell receptor beta chains below, sequenced in a study of PD-1 blockade in classical Hodgkin lymphoma (TCRdb year 2020). Library method: the immunoSEQ multiplex PCR assay. This immuneACCESS table, as held by TCRdb, lists in-frame sequences with V and J called but not all clones. Of the missing ones, under half trace to an unresolved V gene in checked studies; the others have no known cause. Here the sample has 11,000 to 15,000 clones; roughly nine tenths occur a single time. In total, the top ten clones hold around 5% of the sample. The intended sense of this specimen's time point label: newly diagnosed, previously untreated cHL patient sample. Using a Miltenyi CD8+ T cell isolation kit, CD8+ T cells were purified from thawed PBMCs through magnetic negative selection. Material: CD8+ T cells from blood. The receptors were sampled from a human donor with classical Hodgkin lymphoma.

The genes are TRBV4-2 and TRBJ2-5, with D perhaps TRBD1 or TRBD2 (6 bases each). Germline V gene lookup returns CDR1 LGHNA and CDR2 YNFKEQ. This CDR3 has 15 residues. V shed 1 base and J shed 5 bases, with 14 bases lying between them. CDR3 sequence: CASSQVSGAGETQYF. The CDR3 DNA sequence: TGTGCCAGCAGCCAAGTGTCGGGGGCCGGTGAGACCCAGTACTTC.

This clone occurred once. In nucleotides, the CDR3 is TGCAGCGTGGGTCCCTGGAGGAATGGCTACACCTTC. This codes for CSVGPWRNGYTF. The chain links TRBV29-1 to TRBJ1-2; D unclear. Trimming removed 6 bases at V and 6 bases at J, with 14 bases between. In germline, CDR1 is SQVTM, CDR2 ANQGSEA. This CDR3 region has 12 residues.

This chain links TRBV18 with TRBJ1-1; 8 positions match TRBD1. Unmatched junction bases numbered 0, after V lost 2 bases and J lost 10 bases. Per germline, CDR1 KGHSH and CDR2 LQKENI. The length of the CDR3 is 11 residues. CDR3 amino acids: CASSPGTGAFF. The CDR3 bases are TGTGCCAGCTCACCAGGGACAGGAGCTTTCTTT.

The chain carries TRBV27 and TRBJ1-1; TRBD1 aligns across 10 bases. The junction had 8 bases not matched to a gene; V was cut back by 5 bases and J by 5 bases. CDR1 is MNHEY and CDR2 is SMNVEV in the germline V gene (reference sequence). This CDR3 is built from 15 residues. The CDR3 nucleotides are TGTGCCAGCAGTGCCGGACAGGGGGTGCGGACTGAAGCTTTCTTT. Its translation is CASSAGQGVRTEAFF.

The V gene is TRBV7-9, the J gene TRBJ2-1; the D is unclear. There are 14 residues in the CDR3. CDR1 is SEHNR, CDR2 FQNEAQ, per germline (reference sequence). V dropped 3 bases and J dropped 3 bases, with 9 bases sitting between them. Here the CDR3 DNA reads TGTGCCAGCAGCTTTAACGCCGTCTACAATGAGCAGTTCTTC. Protein product: CASSFNAVYNEQFF.

The rearrangement links TRBV11-3 to TRBJ2-5, with TRBD1 identical over 9 bases. From germline, CDR1 is SGHNT and CDR2 YENEEA. The CDR3 extends over 17 amino acids. The trim removed 5 bases at V and 3 bases at J, leaving 13 bases unmatched. The CDR3 DNA reads as TGTGCCAGCAGCCGATGGACAGGGGTTCCACTCGAAGAGACCCAGTACTTC. The encoded protein is CASSRWTGVPLEETQYF. The full variable domain, completed using reference TRBV11-3 and TRBJ2-5, is EAGVVQSPRYKIIEKKQPVAFWCNPISGHNTLYWYLQNLGQGPELLIRYENEEAVDDSQLPKDRFSAERLKGVDSTLKIQPAELGDSAVYLCASSRWTGVPLEETQYFGPGTRLLVL.

The V and J genes are TRBV28 and TRBJ2-5; possible D gene TRBD2, 6 bases. The CDR3 loop spans 13 amino acids. Germline assignment: CDR1 MDHEN and CDR2 SYDVKM. V lost 1 base and J 5 bases, leaving 8 bases between the germline ends. The CDR3 reads CASSLSGGETQYF. The CDR3 bases are TGTGCCAGCAGTTTATCCGGGGGTGAGACCCAGTACTTC.

The gene calls are TRBV2 and TRBJ2-7, with D unclear. There are 16 residues in the CDR3. The V end was cut by 0 bases, the J end by 6 bases, with 18 bases between. Germline V gene lookup returns CDR1 SNHLY and CDR2 FYNNEI. This CDR3 is CASSEARRNPAGEQYV. The DNA of the CDR3 is TGTGCCAGCAGTGAAGCCCGACGGAATCCAGCTGGCGAGCAGTACGTC.

J is TRBJ2-7 and V is TRBV10-2; a weak D match, TRBD1 (5 bases). Germline V lookup: CDR1 WSHSY, CDR2 SAAADI. V gave up 4 bases and J gave up 3 bases, with 10 bases separating them. The CDR3 extends over 13 amino acids. The CDR3 DNA follows: TGCGCCAGCAGTGTCTCCAGGGTCTACGAGCAGTACTTC. As protein: CASSVSRVYEQYF.

The V and J genes are TRBV5-6 and TRBJ2-4; D is unresolved. The CDR3 sequence is 16 residues long. Trimming took 1 base from V and 6 from J, leaving 17 bases between them. From germline, CDR1 is SGHDT and CDR2 YYEEEE. The CDR3 DNA sequence: TGTGCCAGCAGCTTGAGTACGGGCCGGGTGAGAAACATTCAGTACTTC. This translates into CASSLSTGRVRNIQYF. Together with reference TRBV5-6 and TRBJ2-4, the CDR3 gives the full variable domain: DAGVTQSPTHLIKTRGQQVTLRCSPKSGHDTVSWYQQALGQGPQFIFQYYEEEERQRGNFPDRFSGHQFPNYSSELNVNALLLGDSALYLCASSLSTGRVRNIQYFGAGTRLSVL.

This chain uses TRBV30 with TRBJ2-3; TRBD2 aligns across 8 bases. The V gene end was trimmed by 8 bases and the J gene end by 3 bases; junction bases not matched to a gene: 7. This CDR3 is built from 13 residues. Germline CDR1 and CDR2: GTSNPN and SVGIG (reference sequence). The CDR3 reads CAAGGGGTDTQYF. CDR3 sequence (DNA): TGTGCCGCGGGAGGCGGGGGTACAGATACGCAGTATTTT.

CDR3 in amino acids: CASSATGTGDQHF. CDR3 nucleotide sequence: TGTGCCAGCAGCGCCACCGGGACAGGAGACCAGCATTTT. The J gene is TRBJ1-5, the V gene TRBV11-2; 8 nucleotides align to TRBD1. V lost 5 bases and J lost 12; bases outside the gene matches: 9. Looked up from germline, CDR1 is SGHAT and CDR2 is FQNNGV. The CDR3 is 13 residues long.

This clone appeared a single time. CDR3 loop: CASRKGTPAGRTEAFF. CDR3 nucleotide sequence: TGTGCCAGTCGAAAGGGGACTCCGGCAGGGAGGACTGAAGCTTTCTTT. J is TRBJ1-1 and V is TRBV19, with D possibly being TRBD1 (5 bases). Trimming left V 8 bases short and J 5 bases short, with 24 bases between. This CDR3 spans 16 amino acids. From germline, CDR1 is LNHDA and CDR2 SQIVND (reference sequence). The entire variable domain, with the rest obtained from reference TRBV19 and TRBJ1-1, is as follows: DGGITQSPKYLFRKEGQNVTLSCEQNLNHDAMYWYRQDPGQGLRLIYYSQIVNDFQKGDIAEGYSVSREKKESFPLTVTSAQKNPTAFYLCASRKGTPAGRTEAFFGQGTRLTVV.

The chain recombines TRBV2 with TRBJ2-1; no reliable D call. Trimming took off 9 bases at V and 5 bases at J, with 11 bases between the two ends. The CDR3 is 12 amino acids. Germline V lookup: CDR1 SNHLY, CDR2 FYNNEI. This CDR3 is CARGSENNEQFF. For the CDR3, the DNA is TGTGCCAGAGGGTCGGAAAACAATGAGCAGTTCTTC. Supplemented by reference TRBV2 and TRBJ2-1, the full variable domain reads EPEVTQTPSHQVTQMGQEVILRCVPISNHLYFYWYRQILGQKVEFLVSFYNNEISEKSEIFDDQFSVERPDGSNFTLKIRSTKLEDSAMYFCARGSENNEQFFGPGTRLTVL.